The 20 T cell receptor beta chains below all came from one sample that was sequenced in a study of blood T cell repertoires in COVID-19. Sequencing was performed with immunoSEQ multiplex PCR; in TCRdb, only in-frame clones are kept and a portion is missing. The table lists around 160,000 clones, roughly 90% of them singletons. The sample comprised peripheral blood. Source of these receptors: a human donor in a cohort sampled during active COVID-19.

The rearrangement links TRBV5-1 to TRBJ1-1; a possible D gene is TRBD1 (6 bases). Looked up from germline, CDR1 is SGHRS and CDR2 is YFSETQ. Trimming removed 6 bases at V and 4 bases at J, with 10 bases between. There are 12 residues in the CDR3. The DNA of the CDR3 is TGCGCCAGCATGGGGGGGCTCACTGAAGCTTTCTTT. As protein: CASMGGLTEAFF.

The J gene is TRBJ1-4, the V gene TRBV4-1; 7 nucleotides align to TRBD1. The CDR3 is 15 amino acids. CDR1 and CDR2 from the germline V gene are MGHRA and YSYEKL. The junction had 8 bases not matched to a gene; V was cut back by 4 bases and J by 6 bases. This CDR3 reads CASSPLPGTDEKLFF. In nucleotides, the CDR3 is TGCGCCAGCAGCCCACTGCCCGGGACAGATGAAAAACTGTTTTTT.

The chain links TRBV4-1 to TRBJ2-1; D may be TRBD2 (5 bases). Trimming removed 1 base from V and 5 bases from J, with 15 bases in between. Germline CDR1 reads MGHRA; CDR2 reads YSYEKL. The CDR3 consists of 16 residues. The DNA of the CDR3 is TGCGCCAGCAGCCAAGCGATGGGGAGATTCCACAATGAGCAGTTCTTC. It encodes CASSQAMGRFHNEQFF.

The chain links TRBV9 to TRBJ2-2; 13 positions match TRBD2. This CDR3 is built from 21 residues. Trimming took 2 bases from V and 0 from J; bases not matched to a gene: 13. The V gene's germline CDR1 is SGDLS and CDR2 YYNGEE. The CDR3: CASSVHSRRLAGGTNTGELFF. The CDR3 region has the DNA TGTGCCAGCAGCGTCCACAGCCGGAGACTAGCGGGAGGCACGAACACCGGGGAGCTGTTTTTT.

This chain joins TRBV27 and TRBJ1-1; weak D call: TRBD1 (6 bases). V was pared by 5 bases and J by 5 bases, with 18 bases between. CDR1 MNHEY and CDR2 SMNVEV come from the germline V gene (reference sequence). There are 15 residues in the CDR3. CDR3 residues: CASSPSPTGRTEAFF. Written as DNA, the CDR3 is TGTGCCAGCAGTCCAAGCCCCACAGGGCGGACTGAAGCTTTCTTT.

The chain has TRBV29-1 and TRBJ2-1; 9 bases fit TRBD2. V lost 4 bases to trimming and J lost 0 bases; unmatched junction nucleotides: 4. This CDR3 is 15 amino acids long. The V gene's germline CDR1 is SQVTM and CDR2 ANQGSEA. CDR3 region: CSVVTSGPSYNEQFF. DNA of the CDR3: TGCAGCGTTGTGACTAGCGGACCCTCCTACAATGAGCAGTTCTTC.

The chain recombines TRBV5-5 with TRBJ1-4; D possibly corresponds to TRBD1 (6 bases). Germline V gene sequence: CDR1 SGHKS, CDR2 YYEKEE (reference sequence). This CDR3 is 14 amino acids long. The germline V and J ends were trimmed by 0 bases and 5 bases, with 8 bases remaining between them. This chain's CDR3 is CASSLARGNEKLFF. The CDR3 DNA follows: TGTGCCAGCAGCTTGGCCAGGGGAAATGAAAAACTGTTTTTT.

The CDR3 is CSARATYEQYF. The CDR3, as DNA: TGCAGTGCTAGAGCCACCTACGAGCAGTACTTC. The chain carries TRBV20-1 and TRBJ2-7; D gene ambiguous. The V gene's germline CDR1 is DFQATT and CDR2 SNEGSKA (reference sequence). The V end lost 1 base, the J end lost 2 bases, and 3 bases lay between the germline ends. The CDR3 covers 11 residues.

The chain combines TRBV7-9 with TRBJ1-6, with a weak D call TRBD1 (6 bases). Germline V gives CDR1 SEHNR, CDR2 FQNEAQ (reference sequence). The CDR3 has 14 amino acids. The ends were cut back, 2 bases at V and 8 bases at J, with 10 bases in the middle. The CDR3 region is CASSLSGEYSPLHF. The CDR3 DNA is TGTGCCAGCAGCTTATCAGGGGAATATTCACCCCTCCACTTT.

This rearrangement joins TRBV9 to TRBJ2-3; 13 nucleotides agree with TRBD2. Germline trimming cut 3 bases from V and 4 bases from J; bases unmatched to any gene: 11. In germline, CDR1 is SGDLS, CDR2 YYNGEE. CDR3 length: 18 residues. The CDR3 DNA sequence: TGTGCCAGCAGCGGAGGACTAGCGGGGGAACTAAGGCCAGATACGCAGTATTTT. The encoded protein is CASSGGLAGELRPDTQYF.

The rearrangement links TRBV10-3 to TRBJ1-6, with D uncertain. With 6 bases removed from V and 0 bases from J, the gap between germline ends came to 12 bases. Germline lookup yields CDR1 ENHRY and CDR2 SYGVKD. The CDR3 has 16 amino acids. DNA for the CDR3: TGTGCCATCAGCAGTTCGGGGAGCTCCTATAATTCACCCCTCCACTTT. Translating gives CAISSSGSSYNSPLHF.

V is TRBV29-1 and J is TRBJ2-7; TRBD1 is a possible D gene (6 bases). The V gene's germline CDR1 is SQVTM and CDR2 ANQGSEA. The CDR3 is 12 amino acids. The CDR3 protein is CSAPGGGDEQYF. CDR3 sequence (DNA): TGCAGTGCCCCCGGTGGGGGCGACGAGCAGTACTTC.

The CDR3 DNA follows: TGCGCCAGCAGAGACAGGGGATCTGGGGCCAACGTCCTGACTTTC. This codes for CASRDRGSGANVLTF. The J gene is TRBJ2-6, the V gene TRBV10-2, with 8 bases identical to TRBD1. Trimming took 6 bases from V and 1 from J; bases not matched to a gene: 2. The length of the CDR3 is 15 residues. Germline CDR1 reads WSHSY; CDR2 reads SAAADI.

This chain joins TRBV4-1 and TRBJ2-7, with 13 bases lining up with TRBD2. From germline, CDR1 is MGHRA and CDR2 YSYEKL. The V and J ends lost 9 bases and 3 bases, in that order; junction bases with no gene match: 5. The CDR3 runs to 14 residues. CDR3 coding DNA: TGCGCCAGAGGACTAGCGGGGGCAATCTACGAGCAGTACTTC. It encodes CARGLAGAIYEQYF.

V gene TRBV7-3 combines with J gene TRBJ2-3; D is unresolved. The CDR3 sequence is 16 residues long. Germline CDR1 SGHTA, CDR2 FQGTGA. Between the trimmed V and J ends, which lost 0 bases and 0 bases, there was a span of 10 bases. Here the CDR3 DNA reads TGTGCCAGCAGCTTAACGGTGGCCTCTAGCACAGATACGCAGTATTTT. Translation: CASSLTVASSTDTQYF.

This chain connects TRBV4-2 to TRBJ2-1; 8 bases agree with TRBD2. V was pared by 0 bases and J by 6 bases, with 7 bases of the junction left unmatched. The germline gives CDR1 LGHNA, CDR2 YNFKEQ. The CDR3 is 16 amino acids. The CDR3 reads CASSQDMGSGSNEQFF. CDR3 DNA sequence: TGTGCCAGCAGCCAAGATATGGGGAGCGGGAGCAATGAGCAGTTCTTC.

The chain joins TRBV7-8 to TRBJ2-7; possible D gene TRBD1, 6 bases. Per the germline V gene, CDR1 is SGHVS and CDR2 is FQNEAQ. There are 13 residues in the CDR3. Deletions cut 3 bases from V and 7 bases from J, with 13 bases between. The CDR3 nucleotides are TGTGCCAGCAGCTTGTCCGGGACACAGGAGCAGTACTTC. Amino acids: CASSLSGTQEQYF. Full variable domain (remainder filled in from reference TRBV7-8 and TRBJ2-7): GAGVSQSPRYKVAKRGQDVALRCDPISGHVSLFWYQQALGQGPEFLTYFQNEAQLDKSGLPSDRFFAERPEGSVSTLKIQRTQQEDSAVYLCASSLSGTQEQYFGPGTRLTVT.

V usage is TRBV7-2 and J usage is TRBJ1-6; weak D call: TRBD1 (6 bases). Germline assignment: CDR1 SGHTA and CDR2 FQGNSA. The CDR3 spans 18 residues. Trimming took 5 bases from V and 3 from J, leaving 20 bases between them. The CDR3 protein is CASSNGGRAANYNSPLHF. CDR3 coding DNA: TGTGCCAGCAGCAATGGGGGCAGGGCCGCTAACTATAATTCACCCCTCCACTTT.

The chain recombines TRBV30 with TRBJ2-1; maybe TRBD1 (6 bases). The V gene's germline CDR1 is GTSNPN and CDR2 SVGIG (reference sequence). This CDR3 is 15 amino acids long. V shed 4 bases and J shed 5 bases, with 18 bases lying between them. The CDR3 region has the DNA TGTGCCTGGAATTCTGGACAGACCCTTAACAATGAGCAGTTCTTC. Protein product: CAWNSGQTLNNEQFF. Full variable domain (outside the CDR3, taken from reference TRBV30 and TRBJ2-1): SQTIHQWPATLVQPVGSPLSLECTVEGTSNPNLYWYRQAAGRGLQLLFYSVGIGQISSEVPQNLSASRPQDRQFILSSKKLLLSDSGFYLCAWNSGQTLNNEQFFGPGTRLTVL.

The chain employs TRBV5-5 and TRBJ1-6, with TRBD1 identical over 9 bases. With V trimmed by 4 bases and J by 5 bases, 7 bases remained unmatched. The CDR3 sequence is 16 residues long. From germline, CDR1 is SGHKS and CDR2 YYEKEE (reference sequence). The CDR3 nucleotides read TGTGCCAGCAGCCGGGACAGGGAACGGGATAATTCACCCCTCCACTTT. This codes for CASSRDRERDNSPLHF.